Listed below are T cell receptor beta chains from one sample, sequenced in a study of OX40 agonist ivuxolimab in advanced cancers. Repertoires were generated with immunoSEQ multiplex PCR, while TCRdb's copy carries only in-frame clones and drops some. The table has approximately 39,000 clones, roughly 81% seen once; the top ten hold about a fifth. Sequenced material: CD4+ or CD8+ T cells sorted from blood, taken in a trial of the OX40 agonist ivuxolimab. The receptors originated from an adult with an advanced solid tumor such as melanoma, head and neck, liver or kidney cancer. The CDR3 runs from the conserved cysteine through the conserved F or W. D genes are given only for firm matches. Some rows mark clone size as missing; the rest say once, few, many or name a class of expanded clone.

>TRBJ1-6|TRBV30|few|13|-
TGTGCCTGGAGAACGGAGGGAGGTTCACCCCTCCACTTT
CAWRTEGGSPLHF
>TRBJ1-2|TRBV19|-|10|-
TGTGCCAGTAGGTTGGGGCTCAACCCCTTC
CASRLGLNPF
>TRBJ1-1|TRBV5-1|-|14|-
TGCGCCAGCAGCTTGCGGGGGGAGGGCACTGAAGCTTTCTTT
CASSLRGEGTEAFF
>TRBJ1-4|TRBV6-6|-|13|-
TGTGCCAGCAATCTCCGGGGCAATGAAAAACTGTTTTTT
CASNLRGNEKLFF
>TRBJ1-3|TRBV5-4|-|15|-
TGTGCCAGCAGCTTAGCAGGGGCAAGTGGAAACACCATATATTTT
CASSLAGASGNTIYF
>TRBJ2-7|TRBV7-9|-|15|-
-
CASTSFRGRGYEQYF
>TRBJ1-5|TRBV1|-|18|-
TGCACCAGCAGCCAAATATTACTTAGCCCAGAGGGGAATCAGCCCCAGCATTTT
CTSSQILLSPEGNQPQHF
>TRBJ2-7|TRBV5-4|once|14|-
TGTGCCAGCAGCTTAGGGCAGGTGGGACACGAGCAGTACTTC
CASSLGQVGHEQYF
>TRBJ1-3|TRBV7-2|-|15|-
TGTGCCAGCAGCCCGGACATTTCCTCTGGAAACACCATATATTTT
CASSPDISSGNTIYF
>TRBJ1-1|TRBV28|-|13|-
TGTGCCAGCAGTTTGGAGATTAACACTGAAGCTTTCTTT
CASSLEINTEAFF
>TRBJ1-6|TRBV28|-|12|-
TGTGCCAGCAACCGGGATAATTCACCCCTCCACTTT
CASNRDNSPLHF
>TRBJ2-2|TRBV4-3|-|16|-
TGCGCCAGCAGCCAAGTTCAGGAAGGATTCACCGGGGAGCTGTTTTTT
CASSQVQEGFTGELFF
>TRBJ2-7|TRBV7-2|-|17|TRBD2
TGTGCCAGCAGCTTTAGAGCGGGGGGCTCGTTCCTCTACGAGCAGTACTTC
CASSFRAGGSFLYEQYF
>TRBJ2-7|TRBV5-1|few|14|TRBD1
TGCGCCAGCAGCTGGGGACAGGGCGCTTACGAGCAGTACTTC
CASSWGQGAYEQYF
>TRBJ2-3|TRBV18|-|13|-
TGTGCCAGCTCACCGCAGGGCACAGATACGCAGTATTTT
CASSPQGTDTQYF
>TRBJ2-7|TRBV19|-|13|TRBD1
TGTGCCAGCGGACAGGGGGTCTCCTACGAGCAGTACTTC
CASGQGVSYEQYF
>TRBJ1-1|TRBV10-3|few|13|TRBD1
TGTGCCAGCAACCGACAGGGTAGCACTGAAGCTTTCTTT
CASNRQGSTEAFF
>TRBJ2-3|TRBV6-6|-|15|TRBD2
TGTGCCAGCAGCAACACGGGGGGGCGGGTAGATACGCAGTATTTT
CASSNTGGRVDTQYF
>TRBJ2-6|TRBV19|few|17|-
TGTGCCACCTCCCGGGACGGCCTTGGAACTGGGGCCAACGTCCTGACTTTC
CATSRDGLGTGANVLTF
>TRBJ1-5|TRBV15|few|16|TRBD1
TGTGCCACCCGCGACAGGGGTAGAAGTGGAAATCAGCCCCAGCATTTT
CATRDRGRSGNQPQHF
>TRBJ2-3|TRBV11-2|-|15|-
TGTGCCAGCAGCTTAGGATCAGGGGGCACAGATACGCAGTATTTT
CASSLGSGGTDTQYF
>TRBJ2-1|TRBV11-3|-|14|-
TGTGCCAGCAGCCTCACCCGACTAGACAATGAGCAGTTCTTC
CASSLTRLDNEQFF
>TRBJ2-2|TRBV7-2|-|14|-
TGTGCCAGCAGCAAACGGGGGGCCACCGGGGAGCTGTTTTTT
CASSKRGATGELFF
>TRBJ2-5|TRBV6-5|-|14|-
TGTGCCAGCAGTTACTCGAGTAGGTTCCAGACCCAGTACTTC
CASSYSSRFQTQYF
>TRBJ2-5|TRBV10-2|-|14|-
TGCGCCAGCAGGCGGGGACAGACCTCCGAGACCCAGTACTTC
CASRRGQTSETQYF
>TRBJ2-7|TRBV7-6|-|15|TRBD1
TGTGCCAGCAGCAAACAGGGGTCGAGCTCCTACGAGCAGTACTTC
CASSKQGSSSYEQYF
>TRBJ2-6|TRBV6-1|-|15|-
TGTGCCAGCAGTGAACGGGCGACTGGGGCCAACGTCCTGACTTTC
CASSERATGANVLTF
>TRBJ2-2|TRBV4-1|-|12|-
TGCGCCAGCAGCCACCAGCAGGGGGAGCTGTTTTTT
CASSHQQGELFF
>TRBJ1-6|TRBV9|once|13|TRBD1
TGTGCCGGATGGGACAGGAATAATTCACCCCTCCACTTT
CAGWDRNNSPLHF
>TRBJ1-2|TRBV18|-|15|TRBD1
TGTGCCAGCTCACCAGCCCAAGGGGGCTTCTATGGCTACACCTTC
CASSPAQGGFYGYTF
>TRBJ1-1|TRBV10-1|-|15|TRBD1
TGCGCCAGCAGTGAGGCGCAGGGGGTCCCCACTGAAGCTTTCTTT
CASSEAQGVPTEAFF
>TRBJ2-1|TRBV5-1|-|15|TRBD2
TGCGCCAGCAGCCCAGGGACTAGCGCAAACAATGAGCAGTTCTTC
CASSPGTSANNEQFF
>TRBJ2-7|TRBV28|-|16|TRBD1
TGTGCCAGCAGTTTTCATTTAAGGGACAGGACCTACGAGCAGTACTTC
CASSFHLRDRTYEQYF
>TRBJ1-4|TRBV5-6|-|14|-
TGTGCCAGCAGCTTTAGGGACATCGGTGAAAAACTGTTTTTT
CASSFRDIGEKLFF
>TRBJ2-1|TRBV9|-|12|-
TGTGCCAGCAGCGTAGTGTCGAATGAGCAGTTCTTC
CASSVVSNEQFF
>TRBJ1-1|TRBV30|-|15|-
TGTGCCTGGGGCCTCGAGGGTACTGCGTGGACTGAAGCTTTCTTT
CAWGLEGTAWTEAFF
>TRBJ1-1|TRBV14|-|13|-
TGTGCCAGCAGCCCCACCGCAGCCGCTGAAGCTTTCTTT
CASSPTAAAEAFF
>TRBJ1-5|TRBV2|-|14|-
TGTGCCAGCAGTGAGAGGGATAGCAATCAGCCCCAGCATTTT
CASSERDSNQPQHF
>TRBJ1-1|TRBV6-5|-|15|-
TGTGCCAGCAGTCCCCGGACCCTAAGGCACACTGAAGCTTTCTTT
CASSPRTLRHTEAFF
>TRBJ1-1|TRBV5-1|-|16|-
TGCGCCAGCAGCTTGGCGTCCGGCCTTAGGTACACTGAAGCTTTCTTT
CASSLASGLRYTEAFF
>TRBJ2-5|TRBV5-8|-|13|-
TGTGCCAGCGGGGCCGGGGTTGGAGAGACCCAGTACTTC
CASGAGVGETQYF
>TRBJ1-1|TRBV6-5|-|11|-
TGTGCCAGCAGCACGACAGGTGAAGCTTTCTTT
CASSTTGEAFF
>TRBJ2-7|TRBV7-2|-|14|TRBD1
TGTGCCAGCAGCTTGGTACAGGGGATCTACGAGCAGTACTTC
CASSLVQGIYEQYF
>TRBJ2-6|TRBV10-3|-|15|-
TGTGCCAGCAGTGAAAACAGGGCTGGGGCCAACGTCCTGACTTTC
CASSENRAGANVLTF
>TRBJ1-1|TRBV7-2|few|15|-
TGTGCCAGCAGCTTAATAGGAGGTCTGAACACTGAAGCTTTCTTT
CASSLIGGLNTEAFF